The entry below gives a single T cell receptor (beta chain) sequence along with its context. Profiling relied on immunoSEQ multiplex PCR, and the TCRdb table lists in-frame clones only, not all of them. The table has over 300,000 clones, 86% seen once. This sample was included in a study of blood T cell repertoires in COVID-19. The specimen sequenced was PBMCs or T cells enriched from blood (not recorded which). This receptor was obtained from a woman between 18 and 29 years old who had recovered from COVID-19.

CDR3 residues: CASSPPTGGNSPLHF. CDR3 DNA sequence: TGTGCCAGCTCACCACCGACAGGGGGAAATTCACCCCTCCACTTT. The rearrangement joins TRBV18 to TRBJ1-6, with 9 positions matching TRBD1. Germline trimming cut 0 bases from V and 7 bases from J; bases unmatched to any gene: 1. Germline V gene sequence: CDR1 KGHSH, CDR2 LQKENI. The CDR3 runs 15 residues.